The next 15 T cell receptor beta chains were all read from a single sample in a study of CXCR3-negative and CXCR3-positive naive CD8 T cells. Broader study findings: Greater hydrophobicity was found in TRB CDR3s of CXCR3-positive naive cells than of CXCR3-negative naive cells.

Their cognate antigens are unknown. The TRB libraries of cDNA were built by UMI-labeled 5' RACE. TCRdb reworked the 5' RACE reads into one entry per CDR3 protein, no DNA. The sample's table shows about 130,000 distinct CDR3 sequences. The specimen sequenced was naive CXCR3+ CD8+ T cells from blood. Subset meaning: CD45RO-CCR7+CD27+CD95- naive CD8+ T cells expressing CXCR3 (TNR3+). These TCRs come from a human donor in good health. Some clones in this sample may be carry-over from other donors' samples.

This chain uses TRBV4-2 with TRBJ2-2; absent DNA, TCRdb's TRBD2 call cannot be checked. This CDR3 contains 16 residues. Germline lookup yields CDR1 LGHNA and CDR2 YNFKEQ. CDR3 sequence reads: CASSQKAGLNTGELFF.

J is TRBJ1-5 and V is TRBV27. The CDR3 contains 13 residues. Germline assignment: CDR1 MNHEY and CDR2 SMNVEV (reference sequence). Here the CDR3 reads CASSLIDFQPQHF.

The V call is TRBV6-5, the J call TRBJ2-1; no DNA is available, so the TRBD2 call from TCRdb remains unchecked. The V gene's germline CDR1 is MNHEY and CDR2 SVGAGI. CDR3 length: 18 residues. CDR3 loop: CASRLLPSGRGWDNEQFF.

This chain links TRBV3-1 with TRBJ2-7; TCRdb picks TRBD1, but there is no DNA to check that call. The CDR3 sequence is 14 residues long. Germline-derived CDR1 and CDR2 are LGHDT and YNNKEL (reference sequence). CDR3 loop: CASSTEDRTYEQYF.

This rearrangement joins TRBV3-1 to TRBJ1-6; TCRdb's D call of TRBD1 is untestable without DNA. The CDR3 has 15 amino acids. Per germline, CDR1 LGHDT and CDR2 YNNKEL (reference sequence). This chain's CDR3 is CASSQSDRMNSPLHF.

Its frequency marks this clonotype as medium-sized (0.01 to 0.1%). The CDR3 protein is CSGTSGGGYEQYF. The V gene is TRBV20-1, the J gene TRBJ2-7; the D call from TCRdb, TRBD2, cannot be confirmed without DNA. The CDR3 extends over 13 amino acids. Germline values: CDR1 DFQATT, CDR2 SNEGSKA (reference sequence).

The J gene is TRBJ2-1, the V gene TRBV6-1; TCRdb selects TRBD2, and the lack of DNA leaves this call unchecked. The CDR3 runs to 12 residues. CDR1 is MNHNS and CDR2 is SASEGT in the germline V gene. The CDR3 is CASSPLANEQFF.

V gene TRBV19 combines with J gene TRBJ1-1; TCRdb gives TRBD1 as the D gene, but with no DNA this cannot be confirmed. The CDR3 extends over 13 amino acids. CDR1 LNHDA and CDR2 SQIVND come from the germline V gene (reference sequence). The CDR3 reads CASQITGGTEAFF.

The CDR3 here is CASRSGAQGIYGYTF. V usage is TRBV9 and J usage is TRBJ1-2; the D call from TCRdb, TRBD1, cannot be confirmed without DNA. The CDR3 contains 15 residues. Germline CDR1 reads SGDLS; CDR2 reads YYNGEE.

This chain connects TRBV27 to TRBJ2-1; TCRdb's D call of TRBD2 is untestable without DNA. CDR1 MNHEY and CDR2 SMNVEV come from the germline V gene (reference sequence). The CDR3 is 16 residues long. CDR3 in amino acids: CASSLALSDRGYEQFF.

This chain uses TRBV5-5 with TRBJ2-7; no DNA is available, so the TRBD1 call from TCRdb remains unchecked. This CDR3 is 14 amino acids long. The germline gives CDR1 SGHKS, CDR2 YYEKEE (reference sequence). The CDR3 here is CASSFLTGDYEQYF.

V and J are TRBV5-1 and TRBJ2-1. The CDR3 totals 15 residues. Germline V gene lookup returns CDR1 SGHRS and CDR2 YFSETQ. The CDR3 sequence is CASSPSGSLYNEQFF.

The chain joins TRBV28 to TRBJ2-1. The germline CDR1 and CDR2 sequences are MDHEN and SYDVKM. There are 12 residues in the CDR3. The CDR3 region is CASSASVDEQFF.

This sequence joins TRBV3-1 and TRBJ2-1; no DNA is available, so the TRBD2 call from TCRdb remains unchecked. Germline loops: CDR1 LGHDT, CDR2 YNNKEL (reference sequence). The length of the CDR3 is 15 residues. Here the CDR3 reads CASSQVSSGDNEQFF.

The chain employs TRBV20-1 and TRBJ2-7; TCRdb's D call of TRBD2 is untestable without DNA. The CDR3 runs to 13 residues. Per germline, CDR1 DFQATT and CDR2 SNEGSKA (reference sequence). The CDR3 reads CSASSGDSYEQYF.